Below are 16 T cell receptor beta chains sequenced from a single sample in a study of long-term antiretroviral therapy in people with HIV. This was the immunoSEQ v3.0 assay at survey level. Clones were sequenced by immunoSEQ multiplex PCR, and TCRdb holds only the in-frame ones, with some missing. This sample has about 30,000 clones, with 78% found just once. Sequencing was performed on unsorted PBMCs, taken 1.5 years before starting antiretroviral therapy. Every receptor here comes from a man younger than 35 with HIV.

The chain uses TRBV10-3 and TRBJ2-7; D is unresolved. The CDR3 consists of 14 residues. Per the germline V gene, CDR1 is ENHRY and CDR2 is SYGVKD. V lost 3 bases to trimming and J lost 6 bases, with 15 bases between them. CDR3 sequence (DNA): TGTGCCATCAGTGAAAACGCTCCGCCTGGCGAGCAGTACTTC. This sequence encodes CAISENAPPGEQYF.

The CDR3 bases are TGCGCCAGCAGACAGACCTCGAACGAGCAGTACTTC. This sequence encodes CASRQTSNEQYF. The chain recombines TRBV5-1 with TRBJ2-7, with D uncertain. The CDR3 is 12 amino acids. The germline gives CDR1 SGHRS, CDR2 YFSETQ. The V gene lost 5 bases and the J gene lost 5 bases, with 11 bases spanning the gap.

The CDR3 sequence is CASSLDYLTDTQYF. CDR3 nucleotide sequence: TGTGCCAGCAGCCTCGACTATCTCACAGATACGCAGTATTTT. The chain employs TRBV11-2 and TRBJ2-3; the D gene is possibly TRBD2 (5 bases). Between the trimmed V and J ends, which lost 5 bases and 2 bases, there was a span of 11 bases. Germline V gene data show CDR1 as SGHAT and CDR2 as FQNNGV. This CDR3 has 14 residues.

V usage is TRBV13 and J usage is TRBJ2-2, with 9 nucleotides matching TRBD2. V was pared by 2 bases and J by 3 bases, with 7 bases of the junction left unmatched. Per the germline V gene, CDR1 is PRHDT and CDR2 is FYEKMQ (reference sequence). This CDR3 region has 17 residues. In nucleotides, the CDR3 is TGTGCCAGCAGCTTAAATATAGCGGGGGCTCACACCGGGGAGCTGTTTTTT. This gives the protein CASSLNIAGAHTGELFF.

V is TRBV6-1 and J is TRBJ1-4; weak D call: TRBD1 (6 bases). This CDR3 has 12 amino acids. V was cut by 8 bases and J by 8 bases, with 12 bases left in between. From germline, CDR1 is MNHNS and CDR2 SASEGT. The CDR3 DNA follows: TGTGCCAGCCAGGATACAGGGGAAAAACTGTTTTTT. It is translated as CASQDTGEKLFF.

This clone was observed a handful of times. V and J are TRBV2 and TRBJ1-4; no clear D. Trimming pared 6 bases from V and 1 base from J, leaving 9 bases between. This CDR3 comprises 14 residues. Germline assignment: CDR1 SNHLY and CDR2 FYNNEI. Written as DNA, the CDR3 is TGTGCCAGCAGGACGGCTTTAACTAATGAAAAACTGTTTTTT. This gives the protein CASRTALTNEKLFF. Full variable domain (outside the CDR3, taken from reference TRBV2 and TRBJ1-4): EPEVTQTPSHQVTQMGQEVILRCVPISNHLYFYWYRQILGQKVEFLVSFYNNEISEKSEIFDDQFSVERPDGSNFTLKIRSTKLEDSAMYFCASRTALTNEKLFFGSGTQLSVL.

This clone was observed a handful of times. This sequence joins TRBV4-1 and TRBJ2-7, with D unresolved. This CDR3 region has 13 residues. CDR1 MGHRA and CDR2 YSYEKL come from the germline V gene. Trimming shortened V by 0 bases and J by 5 bases, and 8 bases separated the two germline ends. CDR3 sequence: CASSQDRWNEQYF. The CDR3 region has the DNA TGCGCCAGCAGCCAAGATCGTTGGAACGAGCAGTACTTC.

This rearrangement joins TRBV7-9 to TRBJ1-1, with D tentatively TRBD1 (6 bases). CDR1 and CDR2 (germline): SEHNR, FQNEAQ (reference sequence). The CDR3 has 12 residues. Deletions cut 11 bases from V and 5 bases from J, with 15 bases between. The CDR3 is CAGARGATEAFF. For the CDR3, the DNA is TGTGCCGGGGCTCGGGGGGCGACTGAAGCTTTCTTT.

The V gene is TRBV6-6, the J gene TRBJ2-2; the D is unclear. This CDR3 region has 12 residues. The germline CDR1 and CDR2 sequences are MNHNY and SVGAGI (reference sequence). V lost 5 bases and J lost 5, with 6 bases in between. This chain's CDR3 is CASSLTTGELFF. The CDR3 DNA reads as TGTGCCAGCAGTCTTACTACCGGGGAGCTGTTTTTT.

V is TRBV7-9 and J is TRBJ1-5; D not resolved. Per germline, CDR1 SEHNR and CDR2 FQNEAQ (reference sequence). The CDR3 extends over 15 amino acids. V was cut by 3 bases and J by 0 bases, with 9 bases left in between. CDR3 region: CASSFGRVSNQPQHF. Written as DNA, the CDR3 is TGTGCCAGCAGCTTCGGGAGGGTTAGCAATCAGCCCCAGCATTTT.

This clone turned up a few times. V usage is TRBV28 and J usage is TRBJ1-5; D not certain. V lost 8 bases, J lost 2 bases, and 16 bases lay in between. This CDR3 comprises 15 residues. The germline V gene has CDR1 MDHEN and CDR2 SYDVKM. CDR3 amino acids: CASLGRAAGNQPQHF. The CDR3 DNA sequence: TGTGCCAGCTTAGGAAGGGCGGCGGGCAATCAGCCCCAGCATTTT.

V is TRBV7-2 and J is TRBJ1-3; TRBD1 might be the D (5 bases). The CDR3 consists of 15 residues. Trimming removed 4 bases at V and 3 bases at J, with 13 bases between. Germline V lookup: CDR1 SGHTA, CDR2 FQGNSA. Here the CDR3 DNA reads TGTGCCAGCAGCTCCCAGCCGGGGGGTGGAAACACCATATATTTT. This encodes CASSSQPGGGNTIYF.

This clone was detected a few times. The J gene is TRBJ2-7, the V gene TRBV7-2, with TRBD1 identical over 8 bases. Germline values: CDR1 SGHTA, CDR2 FQGNSA. This CDR3 spans 14 amino acids. J gave up 4 bases and V 5 bases, and 7 bases lay outside the gene matches. The CDR3 reads CASSVYRGRYEQYF. The CDR3 nucleotides are TGTGCCAGCAGCGTCTACAGGGGGAGGTACGAGCAGTACTTC.

The CDR3 is CASSRGGYEQYF. The CDR3 coding sequence is TGTGCCAGCAGCCGAGGGGGCTACGAGCAGTACTTC. The V gene is TRBV13, the J gene TRBJ2-7; perhaps TRBD1 as D (6 bases). CDR3 size: 12 residues. V was pared by 5 bases and J by 3 bases, with 8 bases between. Germline values: CDR1 PRHDT, CDR2 FYEKMQ (reference sequence).

This clone was counted a few times. The chain recombines TRBV28 with TRBJ2-3, with D unresolved. With 5 bases removed from V and 4 bases from J, the gap between germline ends came to 7 bases. This CDR3 has 12 amino acids. Germline V gives CDR1 MDHEN, CDR2 SYDVKM. CDR3 sequence reads: CASSEQADTQYF. CDR3 DNA: TGTGCCAGCAGTGAACAAGCAGATACGCAGTATTTT.

The chain combines TRBV7-2 with TRBJ1-2; maybe TRBD1 (6 bases). With 5 bases removed from V and 8 bases from J, the gap between germline ends came to 15 bases. CDR1 is SGHTA and CDR2 is FQGNSA in the germline V gene. The CDR3 consists of 13 residues. CDR3 in amino acids: CASSRGTLDGYTF. DNA of the CDR3: TGTGCCAGCAGCCGCGGGACACTTGACGGCTACACCTTC.